Listed below are T cell receptor beta chains from one sample, sequenced in a study of T cells after yellow fever vaccination. Each CDR3 protein is one row after TCRdb ran MiXCR on the 5' RACE reads. The sample holds 14,000 or so distinct CDR3 sequences, about 7.1% seen once. The material sequenced was PBMCs, either bulk or a sorted T-cell subset (CD4+, CD8+, memory, or dextramer-sorted; not recorded which), taken on the day of the yellow fever booster vaccination. The receptors derive from a man younger than 30 who received the YFV17D yellow fever vaccine. The CDR3 runs from the conserved cysteine through the conserved F or W. A D gene is named only where the DNA matches it firmly. Clone size is shown for a subset of rows, as once, few, many or a class of expanded clone.

V	size	D	J	length	CDR3
TRBV15	many	TRBD1	TRBJ2-7	14	CATSRGGTADEQYF
TRBV6-1	many	TRBD1	TRBJ2-7	14	CASSEQGARLEQYF
TRBV2	many	TRBD1	TRBJ1-5	15	CASSSGTGGRQPQHF
TRBV5-4	many	NA	TRBJ2-2	13	CASSLARTGELFF
TRBV19	many	NA	TRBJ2-1	16	CASSTPGAGSYNEQFF
TRBV5-5	many	TRBD2	TRBJ2-3	15	CASRLAGLVTDTQYF
TRBV5-6	many	NA	TRBJ2-7	18	CASSLDLWPRGGSYEQYF
TRBV5-6	many	TRBD1	TRBJ1-4	16	CASSLLQGAANEKLFF
TRBV5-1	NA	NA	TRBJ2-3	14	CASRQEEGTDTQYF
TRBV7-9	NA	NA	TRBJ2-1	11	CASSLAAEQFF
TRBV20-1	medium-sized	TRBD1	TRBJ2-3	17	CSATPGQGISSTDTQYF
TRBV7-2	many	TRBD2	TRBJ2-3	16	CASSLVASGGDDTQYF
TRBV7-2	many	NA	TRBJ2-5	17	CASSFTPPSGGGETQYF
TRBV6-1	many	TRBD1	TRBJ2-7	14	CASSVRGQTYEQYF
TRBV7-2	many	NA	TRBJ2-5	14	CASSRETYQETQYF
TRBV7-9	many	TRBD1	TRBJ1-2	16	CASSPRDRGRNYGYTF
TRBV24-1	many	NA	TRBJ1-1	15	CATNPGHKGNTEAFF
TRBV2	many	TRBD1	TRBJ1-1	14	CASSGRQGSTEAFF
TRBV20-1	many	NA	TRBJ2-3	13	CSAQDSTTDTQYF
TRBV5-1	many	NA	TRBJ2-2	15	CASSLGSGPAGELFF
TRBV4-2	many	TRBD1	TRBJ1-1	16	CASSLGRGDMNTEAFF
TRBV29-1	many	NA	TRBJ2-3	16	CSVGGAGPTRADTQYF
TRBV11-2	many	NA	TRBJ2-3	17	CASSLGAGTRSTDTQYF
TRBV12-3/TRBV12-4	many	NA	TRBJ1-2	12	CASSFSDYGYTF
TRBV18	many	NA	TRBJ1-6	15	CASSPQQGEDSPLHF
TRBV5-1	medium-sized	NA	TRBJ2-7	15	CASSLAGVEGYEQYF
TRBV15	many	NA	TRBJ1-2	15	CATSRAANGLGGYTF
TRBV7-9	many	NA	TRBJ1-3	13	CASSLERGNTIYF
TRBV14	many	NA	TRBJ2-3	11	CASSPGITQYF
TRBV20-1	many	TRBD2	TRBJ2-5	17	CSARPPFSGGSGETQYF
TRBV12-3/TRBV12-4	many	NA	TRBJ1-1	13	CASSFVVGTEAFF
TRBV12-3/TRBV12-4	many	TRBD1	TRBJ1-6	15	CASSNDRDYNSPLHF
TRBV5-1	medium-sized	TRBD1	TRBJ2-5	13	CASSSQGGETQYF
TRBV20-1	many	NA	TRBJ2-2	14	CSARRQAVTGELFF
TRBV15	many	TRBD1	TRBJ1-5	19	CATSRGQGEINPPNQPQHF
TRBV6-5	medium-sized	NA	TRBJ2-3	14	CASSYSQGTDTQYF
TRBV15	once	TRBD1	TRBJ2-5	16	CATSRRQGTLEETQYF
TRBV12-3/TRBV12-4	medium-sized	TRBD1	TRBJ1-1	13	CASRRGLSTEAFF
TRBV5-1	medium-sized	NA	TRBJ1-6	13	CASSANTDSPLHF
TRBV28	many	NA	TRBJ1-5	14	CASSFSQHNQPQHF
TRBV19	many	TRBD2	TRBJ2-1	13	CASSIVSSGEQFF
TRBV7-2	medium-sized	NA	TRBJ1-2	13	CASSLFEGGGYTF
TRBV7-9	many	NA	TRBJ2-1	13	CASRREEGNEQFF
TRBV5-1	many	NA	TRBJ1-4	14	CASSLDPTGEKLFF